The clone carrying this TCR beta chain was counted many times. This entry is derived from a study of tumor-infiltrating lymphocytes in primary liver carcinoma. Study overall: With diameters of about 4.2 to 10 cm, tumors were stage T1-T3 N0M0.

The authors made TCR beta cDNA from about 500 ng total RNA with a constant-region primer. Investigators got TCR beta libraries out of three nested multiplex PCR rounds, done with slightly modified ARM-PCR. TCRdb processed the multiplex PCR reads anew with MiXCR; each CDR3 protein has one entry. The sample has about 66,000 distinct CDR3 sequences, roughly 70% seen once; the top ten hold around 44%. Scientists recovered RNA and DNA together from around 18-30 mg of unsorted bulk tissue. Specimen: liver tumor tissue from sampling region 4. Subset meaning: tumor region T4, right-lateral pole. This TCR was recovered from a man aged 35 to 55 with primary liver carcinoma and hepatitis B virus infection.

The CDR3 DNA follows: TGCAGCGTTCTCAGGGAGGACACCGGGGAGCTGTTTTTT. Translating it yields CSVLREDTGELFF. V and J are TRBV29-1 and TRBJ2-2; tentative D call: TRBD2 (6 bases). V lost 5 bases and J lost 3, with 10 bases in between. CDR3 length: 13 residues. Germline CDR1 and CDR2: SQVTM and ANQGSEA.